This passage covers 18 T cell receptor beta chains from one sample sequenced in a study of blood T cell repertoires in COVID-19. The assay was immunoSEQ multiplex PCR, and TCRdb's table has in-frame clones only and misses some. The data hold roughly 90,000 clones, with 85% observed a single time. Material: peripheral blood. The receptors stem from a man aged 80 or over with acute or convalescent COVID-19.

This clone was counted a few times. The V and J genes are TRBV21-1 and TRBJ1-3; the table's D call TRBD1 went unverified against the DNA. TRBV21-1 is tagged as a pseudogene. The CDR3 runs 17 residues. This CDR3 is CASSKVPTGCSGNTIYF. The CDR3 region has the DNA TGTGCCAGCAGCAAAGTACCAACAGGATGCTCTGGAAACACCATATATTTT.

This chain connects TRBV10-3 to TRBJ2-3; 12 bases line up with TRBD1. V lost 6 bases, J lost 6 bases, and 7 bases stayed unmatched. The CDR3 loop spans 15 amino acids. Germline CDR1 reads ENHRY; CDR2 reads SYGVKD. The CDR3 bases are TGTGCCATCAGGTCGGGACAGGGGGCCGTTGATACGCAGTATTTT. Translating gives CAIRSGQGAVDTQYF.

This chain connects TRBV18 to TRBJ2-5; possible D gene TRBD2, 5 bases. CDR1 and CDR2 (germline): KGHSH, LQKENI. V lost 1 base and J lost 5, with 5 bases in between. This CDR3 spans 12 amino acids. In DNA, the CDR3 is TGTGCCAGCTCACCACGCGGGGAGACCCAGTACTTC. It yields the protein CASSPRGETQYF.

V and J are TRBV6-1 and TRBJ1-2; TRBD1 agrees at 11 bases. J lost 0 bases, V lost 4 bases, and 7 bases had no gene match. The V gene's germline CDR1 is MNHNS and CDR2 SASEGT. This CDR3 is built from 17 residues. The CDR3 is CASSASGTGGSNYGYTF. In nucleotides, the CDR3 is TGTGCCAGCAGTGCATCCGGGACAGGGGGTTCTAACTATGGCTACACCTTC.

V is TRBV28 and J is TRBJ2-7; D remains ambiguous. The CDR3 totals 14 residues. Germline values: CDR1 MDHEN, CDR2 SYDVKM. Trimming stripped 3 bases from V and 0 bases from J, with 9 bases between. CDR3 sequence (DNA): TGTGCCAGCAGTTTTGGCAGGCACTCCTACGAGCAGTACTTC. Translated: CASSFGRHSYEQYF. The full variable domain, with the rest looked up from reference TRBV28 and TRBJ2-7, is DVKVTQSSRYLVKRTGEKVFLECVQDMDHENMFWYRQDPGLGLRLIYFSYDVKMKEKGDIPEGYSVSREKKERFSLILESASTNQTSMYLCASSFGRHSYEQYFGPGTRLTVT.

The J gene is TRBJ2-5, the V gene TRBV10-1, with D possibly being TRBD2 (7 bases). Trimming cost V 8 bases and J 2 bases, with 15 bases left between them. The germline V gene has CDR1 WNHNN and CDR2 SYGVQD (reference sequence). CDR3 size: 14 residues. Here the CDR3 reads CASWGGAPQETQYF. The CDR3 nucleotides are TGCGCCAGCTGGGGGGGGGCGCCTCAAGAGACCCAGTACTTC.

The chain is built from TRBV10-2 and TRBJ1-1; a weak D match, TRBD1 (5 bases). The V gene's germline CDR1 is WSHSY and CDR2 SAAADI. The CDR3 extends over 12 amino acids. Between the trimmed V and J ends, which lost 7 bases and 4 bases, there was a span of 10 bases. CDR3 sequence: CASNQGSTEAFF. In nucleotides, the CDR3 is TGCGCCAGCAACCAGGGTAGCACTGAAGCTTTCTTT.

This chain uses TRBV7-9 with TRBJ1-1, with a weak D call TRBD1 (6 bases). CDR3 length equals 14 residues. The V end lost 0 bases, the J end lost 4 bases, and 9 bases lay between the germline ends. CDR1 and CDR2 from the germline V gene are SEHNR and FQNEAQ (reference sequence). CDR3 amino acids: CASSLAGGSTEAFF. The CDR3 DNA reads as TGTGCCAGCAGCTTAGCAGGGGGTAGCACTGAAGCTTTCTTT.

CDR3 DNA: TGCGCCAGCAGCCAAGATGAAGCGACCTACGAGCAGTACTTC. This sequence encodes CASSQDEATYEQYF. The genes are TRBV4-1 and TRBJ2-7; D ambiguous. Germline CDR1 reads MGHRA; CDR2 reads YSYEKL. CDR3 length: 14 amino acids. Trimming pared 0 bases from V and 2 bases from J, leaving 8 bases between.

This rearrangement joins TRBV4-2 to TRBJ2-2; no clear D. Germline lookup yields CDR1 LGHNA and CDR2 YNFKEQ. Deletions cut 0 bases from V and 0 bases from J, with 8 bases between. The CDR3 loop spans 16 amino acids. CDR3 region: CASSQEVSANTGELFF. The CDR3 coding sequence is TGTGCCAGCAGCCAAGAAGTGAGCGCGAACACCGGGGAGCTGTTTTTT.

A few counts support this clone. The rearrangement joins TRBV30 to TRBJ2-1; TRBD1 is a possible D gene (6 bases). The CDR3 is 13 amino acids. The germline gives CDR1 GTSNPN, CDR2 SVGIG (reference sequence). V was trimmed by 7 bases and J by 0 bases, leaving 10 bases between them. The CDR3 DNA follows: TGTGCCTTGGACAGTAGCTCCTACAATGAGCAGTTCTTC. Its protein is CALDSSSYNEQFF.

A few counts support this clone. DNA for the CDR3: TGTGCCAGCAGCTCTGGGACTTCCGGCTACACCTTC. This encodes CASSSGTSGYTF. This chain joins TRBV11-2 and TRBJ1-2; tentative D call: TRBD1 (5 bases). V was cut by 4 bases and J by 8 bases, with 11 bases left in between. The CDR3 loop spans 12 amino acids. The germline V gene encodes CDR1 SGHAT and CDR2 FQNNGV.

The CDR3 is CASSLQGHTSYGYTF. CDR3 in DNA: TGTGCCAGCAGTTTACAGGGGCACACTTCCTATGGCTACACCTTC. The chain is built from TRBV27 and TRBJ1-2, with D tentatively TRBD1 (6 bases). In germline, CDR1 is MNHEY, CDR2 SMNVEV (reference sequence). Trimming took 2 bases from V and 4 from J, leaving 14 bases between them. CDR3 length: 15 amino acids.

The chain combines TRBV7-9 with TRBJ1-6; the match to TRBD1 covers 7 bases. Germline V gene sequence: CDR1 SEHNR, CDR2 FQNEAQ (reference sequence). The CDR3 totals 14 residues. The ends lost 6 bases at V and 7 bases at J; junction bases unmatched: 6. CDR3 residues: CASRQQGSNSPLHF. CDR3 sequence (DNA): TGTGCCAGCAGGCAACAGGGGTCGAATTCACCCCTCCACTTT.

The rearrangement links TRBV6-5 to TRBJ1-2; 7 positions agree with TRBD1. CDR1 is MNHEY, CDR2 SVGAGI, per germline. Unmatched junction bases numbered 5, after V lost 6 bases and J lost 4 bases. The CDR3 is made up of 13 amino acids. The CDR3 loop is CASRHHRGYGYTF. CDR3 coding DNA: TGTGCCAGCAGACATCACAGGGGCTATGGCTACACCTTC.

The chain is built from TRBV7-8 and TRBJ1-1; 10 positions agree with TRBD1. V shed 5 bases, J shed 4 bases, and the junction held 10 bases outside the gene matches. The V gene's germline CDR1 is SGHVS and CDR2 FQNEAQ. The CDR3 has 16 amino acids. This CDR3 is CASSKGTGETVTEAFF. The CDR3, as DNA: TGTGCCAGCAGCAAAGGGACAGGGGAGACGGTCACTGAAGCTTTCTTT.

This clone was observed a few times. This chain links TRBV28 with TRBJ2-1; a possible D gene is TRBD1 (6 bases). CDR1 is MDHEN, CDR2 SYDVKM, per germline. The CDR3 consists of 13 residues. Trimming removed 6 bases at V and 8 bases at J, with 14 bases between. CDR3 bases: TGTGCCAGCAGAACCAGGACAGTGGATGAGCAGTTCTTC. It specifies CASRTRTVDEQFF.

The V call is TRBV19, the J call TRBJ1-5, with 7 bases fitting TRBD1. With V trimmed by 5 bases and J by 4 bases, 14 bases remained unmatched. The germline V gene has CDR1 LNHDA and CDR2 SQIVND (reference sequence). The CDR3 contains 17 residues. The DNA of the CDR3 is TGTGCCAGTAGTTTATTCGGGGCGAGCAGGGGGAATCAGCCCCAGCATTTT. Its protein is CASSLFGASRGNQPQHF. Variable domain in full (rest from reference TRBV19 and TRBJ1-5): DGGITQSPKYLFRKEGQNVTLSCEQNLNHDAMYWYRQDPGQGLRLIYYSQIVNDFQKGDIAEGYSVSREKKESFPLTVTSAQKNPTAFYLCASSLFGASRGNQPQHFGDGTRLSIL.